This TCR beta chain was sequenced in a study of regulatory T cells in long-lasting Graves disease. The time point: persistent/refractory GD, antithyroid drugs over 5 years with positive TRAb. TCR sequences were obtained from RNA taken from PBMCs. Patients were from an endocrinology department in Xi'an, China. Study-level points and caveats: Persistent patients shared more public clonotypes (approximately 2,800) than new patients (approximately 970). Persistent disease preferred TRBV28, TRBJ1-2 and TRBJ2-5.

The V segment lost 6 bases and the J segment 5 bases; nucleotides outside the gene matches: 9. CDR1 is SGHAT and CDR2 is FQNNGV in the germline V gene. The CDR3 has 14 residues. For TCR beta, libraries came from iRepertoire HTBI primers and Arm-PCR of CDR3 regions. In the source study's methods: Across the samples, identification revealed around 65 TRBV and 13 to 15 TRBJ segments. TCRdb independently ran MiXCR on the multiplex PCR reads; one entry per CDR3 protein. The authors' filters were not applied to this entry. The sample carries about 470,000 distinct CDR3 sequences, around 21% recorded once. Regarding this clonotype: Its specificity is not known.

The rearrangement uses TRBV11-2 and TRBJ2-5, with 7 bases that match TRBD2. The material was peripheral blood mononuclear cells (PBMCs), obtained when the disease was refractory, from a patient treated with antithyroid drugs. The source is a female donor with Graves disease. The CDR3 loop reads CASRKAGLKETQYF. CDR3 sequence (DNA): TGTGCCAGCAGGAAAGCGGGACTCAAGGAGACCCAGTACTTC. Variable domain in full (rest from reference TRBV11-2 and TRBJ2-5): EAGVAQSPRYKIIEKRQSVAFWCNPISGHATLYWYQQILGQGPKLLIQFQNNGVVDDSQLPKDRFSAERLKGVDSTLKIQPAKLEDSAVYLCASRKAGLKETQYFGPGTRLLVL.